What follows are 15 T cell receptor beta chains derived from one specimen sequenced in a study of cytomegalovirus exposure and HLA in healthy donors. Amplification used 60 Vbeta primers and 13 Jbeta primers. Here immunoSEQ multiplex PCR was the method, and the copy in TCRdb shows in-frame clones only, minus some. The sample includes some 150,000 clones, around 79% seen only once; the top ten take 3.5% to 5.5%. The material sequenced was PBMCs. The receptors here all came from a man aged 40-49 years in good health and CMV-seronegative.

This chain joins TRBV9 and TRBJ2-5; 11 bases are shared with TRBD1. CDR1 SGDLS and CDR2 YYNGEE come from the germline V gene. J gave up 5 bases and V 4 bases, and 7 bases lay outside the gene matches. The CDR3 runs to 15 residues. Here the CDR3 DNA reads TGTGCCAGCAGCCCCGGGACAGGGGGTGGGGAGACCCAGTACTTC. Translation gives CASSPGTGGGETQYF.

The J gene is TRBJ1-2, the V gene TRBV29-1, with D perhaps matching TRBD1 (6 bases). CDR1 is SQVTM, CDR2 ANQGSEA, per germline. V lost 7 bases and J 5 bases, leaving 17 bases between the germline ends. This CDR3 is 13 amino acids long. The CDR3 nucleotides read TGCAGCGACATTACAGGGTCCCCTTATGGCTACACCTTC. Translated, it gives CSDITGSPYGYTF.

V and J are TRBV5-1 and TRBJ2-1; D is perhaps TRBD2 (5 bases). Germline lookup yields CDR1 SGHRS and CDR2 YFSETQ. This CDR3 spans 13 amino acids. Trimming pared 3 bases from V and 6 bases from J, leaving 10 bases between. The DNA of the CDR3 is TGCGCCAGCAGCTCGGACTGGCCCAATGAGCAGTTCTTC. Translated, it gives CASSSDWPNEQFF.

This clone was seen a few times. The chain joins TRBV6-1 to TRBJ2-6; 7 positions agree with TRBD1. Germline values: CDR1 MNHNS, CDR2 SASEGT. CDR3 size: 17 residues. The junction had 5 bases not matched to a gene; V was cut back by 3 bases and J by 0 bases. CDR3 sequence: CASSERQGSSGANVLTF. The CDR3 nucleotides are TGTGCCAGCAGTGAGCGACAGGGATCCTCTGGGGCCAACGTCCTGACTTTC.

This clone was counted a few times. This rearrangement joins TRBV27 to TRBJ1-1; a weak D match, TRBD1 (5 bases). Germline V gene sequence: CDR1 MNHEY, CDR2 SMNVEV (reference sequence). The V end lost 7 bases, the J end lost 1 base, and 16 bases lay between the germline ends. This CDR3 region has 15 residues. This chain's CDR3 is CASISVGGENTEAFF. CDR3 bases: TGTGCCAGCATTTCCGTTGGGGGGGAGAACACTGAAGCTTTCTTT.

The chain joins TRBV10-2 to TRBJ2-1, with a weak D call TRBD1 (6 bases). Trimming removed 6 bases at V and 4 bases at J, with 10 bases between. This CDR3 region has 13 residues. Per germline, CDR1 WSHSY and CDR2 SAAADI. For the CDR3, the DNA is TGCGCCAGCAGACCCGACAGGTACAATGAGCAGTTCTTC. Translation: CASRPDRYNEQFF.

The V and J genes are TRBV6-1 and TRBJ2-5; TRBD1 aligns across 11 bases. The CDR3 extends over 15 amino acids. V shed 6 bases and J 3 bases; nucleotides not matched to a gene: 6. The germline V gene has CDR1 MNHNS and CDR2 SASEGT. Here the CDR3 reads CASRRDRGGKETQYF. CDR3 coding DNA: TGTGCCAGCAGAAGGGACAGGGGGGGAAAAGAGACCCAGTACTTC.

The CDR3 reads CASSYRPPLLDSGYTF. DNA for the CDR3: TGTGCCAGCAGTTACCGACCGCCTCTACTCGACAGCGGCTACACCTTC. V usage is TRBV6-5 and J usage is TRBJ1-2; perhaps TRBD1 as D (5 bases). Germline values: CDR1 MNHEY, CDR2 SVGAGI. V lost 2 bases to trimming and J lost 8 bases, with 21 bases between them. The CDR3 has 16 residues.

In this sample, this clone turned up a few times. The junction shows a germline mismatch at one end, possibly a read error. The chain joins TRBV7-9 to TRBJ1-1, with a weak D call TRBD1 (6 bases). The CDR3 is 12 amino acids. Germline CDR1 reads SEHNR; CDR2 reads FQNEAQ (reference sequence). CDR3 DNA sequence: TGTTCCAGCAGCTCGGACAGCCGTGAAGCTTTCTTT. The encoded protein is CSSSSDSREAFF.

The chain recombines TRBV30 with TRBJ2-1; D gene unclear. Germline CDR1 reads GTSNPN; CDR2 reads SVGIG (reference sequence). CDR3 length: 12 amino acids. Trimming stripped 0 bases from V and 6 bases from J, with 6 bases between. CDR3 coding DNA: TGTGCCTGGAGTGTGGCCCCCAATGAGCAGTTCTTC. Its translation: CAWSVAPNEQFF.

This chain connects TRBV4-3 to TRBJ1-6, with TRBD1 matching 7 bases. The CDR3 has 18 residues. The junction had 11 bases not matched to a gene; V was cut back by 1 base and J by 5 bases. Germline V gene lookup returns CDR1 LGHNA and CDR2 YSLEER. The CDR3 DNA sequence: TGCGCCAGCAGCCAAGCGACCAGCACTACAGGGGATAATTCACCCCTCCACTTT. Its translation: CASSQATSTTGDNSPLHF.

The chain links TRBV5-1 to TRBJ2-2, with 9 bases matching TRBD1. The V and J ends lost 8 bases and 6 bases, in that order; junction bases with no gene match: 11. The V gene's germline CDR1 is SGHRS and CDR2 YFSETQ. This CDR3 comprises 15 residues. The CDR3 region has the DNA TGCGCCAGTTTTGCCGGGACAGGGTTCCCCGGGGAGCTGTTTTTT. Protein: CASFAGTGFPGELFF.

In its sample, this clone was seen once. The chain couples TRBV5-1 to TRBJ2-3; D possibly corresponds to TRBD1 (6 bases). V was pared by 1 base and J by 3 bases, with 12 bases between. This CDR3 comprises 15 residues. Germline CDR1 is SGHRS and CDR2 is YFSETQ. CDR3 in DNA: TGCGCCAGCAGCTTGTGGGGCAGGGGTACAGATACGCAGTATTTT. Amino acid sequence: CASSLWGRGTDTQYF.

This clone was counted once. The CDR3, as DNA: TGTGCCAGCAGCTTGGGAGGGGGTTCCTACGAGCAGTACTTC. It is translated as CASSLGGGSYEQYF. The rearrangement links TRBV5-4 to TRBJ2-7; a weak D match, TRBD1 (6 bases). Trimming stripped 0 bases from V and 1 base from J, with 8 bases between. The CDR3 is 14 residues long. Germline V gene sequence: CDR1 SGHNT, CDR2 YYREEE (reference sequence).

The V gene is TRBV7-9, the J gene TRBJ2-3; TRBD1 matches at 10 bases. The CDR3 has 17 residues. Germline-derived CDR1 and CDR2 are SEHNR and FQNEAQ (reference sequence). J was trimmed by 3 bases and V by 1 base; bases with no gene match: 7. The CDR3 DNA is TGTGCCAGCAGCTTAGGAATAGACAGGGGGCCGACAGATACGCAGTATTTT. Translating gives CASSLGIDRGPTDTQYF. Full variable domain (remainder filled in from reference TRBV7-9 and TRBJ2-3): DTGVSQNPRHKITKRGQNVTFRCDPISEHNRLYWYRQTLGQGPEFLTYFQNEAQLEKSRLLSDRFSAERPKGSFSTLEIQRTEQGDSAMYLCASSLGIDRGPTDTQYFGPGTRLTVL.